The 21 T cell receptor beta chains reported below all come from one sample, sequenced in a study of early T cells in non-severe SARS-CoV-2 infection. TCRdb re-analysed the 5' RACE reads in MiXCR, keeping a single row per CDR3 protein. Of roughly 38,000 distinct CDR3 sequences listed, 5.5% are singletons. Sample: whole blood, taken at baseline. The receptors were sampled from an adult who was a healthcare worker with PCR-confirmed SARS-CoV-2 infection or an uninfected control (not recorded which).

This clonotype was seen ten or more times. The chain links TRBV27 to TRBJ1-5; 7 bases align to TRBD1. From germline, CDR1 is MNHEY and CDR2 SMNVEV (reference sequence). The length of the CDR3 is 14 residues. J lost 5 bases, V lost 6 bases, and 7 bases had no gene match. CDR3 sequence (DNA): TGTGCCAGCAGGCCAGGGGGGGCGCATCAGCCCCAGCATTTT. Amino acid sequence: CASRPGGAHQPQHF.

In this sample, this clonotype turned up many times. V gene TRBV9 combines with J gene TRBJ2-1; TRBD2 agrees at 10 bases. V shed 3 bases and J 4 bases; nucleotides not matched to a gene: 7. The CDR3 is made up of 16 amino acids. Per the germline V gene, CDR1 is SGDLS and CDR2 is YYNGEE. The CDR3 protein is CASSELSGGSYNEQFF. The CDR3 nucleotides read TGTGCCAGCAGCGAGCTTAGCGGGGGGTCTTACAATGAGCAGTTCTTC.

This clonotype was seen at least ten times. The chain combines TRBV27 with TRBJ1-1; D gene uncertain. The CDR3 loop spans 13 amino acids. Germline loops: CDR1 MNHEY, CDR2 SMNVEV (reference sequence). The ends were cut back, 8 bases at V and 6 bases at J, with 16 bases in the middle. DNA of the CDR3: TGTGCCAGCGGGTACCTTCGGGCCGCTGAAGCTTTCTTT. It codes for CASGYLRAAEAFF.

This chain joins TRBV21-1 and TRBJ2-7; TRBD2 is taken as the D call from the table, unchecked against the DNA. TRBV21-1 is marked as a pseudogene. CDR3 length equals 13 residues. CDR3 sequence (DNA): TGTGCCAGCAGCAAATACGGGGAGTACGAGCAGTACTTC. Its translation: CASSKYGEYEQYF.

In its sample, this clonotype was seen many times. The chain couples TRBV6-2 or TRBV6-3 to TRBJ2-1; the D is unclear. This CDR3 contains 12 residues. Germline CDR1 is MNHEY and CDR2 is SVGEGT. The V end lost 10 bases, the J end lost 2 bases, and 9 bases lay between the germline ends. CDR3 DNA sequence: TGTGCCACCGAAGGACCCTACAATGAGCAGTTCTTC. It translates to CATEGPYNEQFF.

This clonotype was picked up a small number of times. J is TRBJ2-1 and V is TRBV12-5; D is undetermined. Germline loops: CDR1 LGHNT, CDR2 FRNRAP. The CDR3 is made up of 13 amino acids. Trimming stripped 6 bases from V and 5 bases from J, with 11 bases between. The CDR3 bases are TGTGCTAGTGGCCCCCCCCCTGACAATGAGCAGTTCTTC. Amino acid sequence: CASGPPPDNEQFF.

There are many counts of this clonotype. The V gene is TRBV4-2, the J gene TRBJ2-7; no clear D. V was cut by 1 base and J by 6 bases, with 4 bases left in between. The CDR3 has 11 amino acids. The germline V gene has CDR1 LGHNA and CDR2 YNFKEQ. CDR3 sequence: CASSQAGEQYF. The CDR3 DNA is TGTGCCAGCAGCCAAGCGGGCGAGCAGTACTTC.

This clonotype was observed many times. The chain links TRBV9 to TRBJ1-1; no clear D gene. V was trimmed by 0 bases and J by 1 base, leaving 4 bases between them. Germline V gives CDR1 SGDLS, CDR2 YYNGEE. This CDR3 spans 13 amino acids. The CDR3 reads CASSVDANTEAFF. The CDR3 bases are TGTGCCAGCAGCGTAGACGCGAACACTGAAGCTTTCTTT.

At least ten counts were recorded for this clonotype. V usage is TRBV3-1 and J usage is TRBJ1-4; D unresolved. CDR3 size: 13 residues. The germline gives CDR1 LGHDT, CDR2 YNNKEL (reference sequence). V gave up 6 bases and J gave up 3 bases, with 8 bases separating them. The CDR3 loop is CASRRVSNEKLFF. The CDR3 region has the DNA TGTGCCAGCAGAAGGGTGTCTAATGAAAAACTGTTTTTT.

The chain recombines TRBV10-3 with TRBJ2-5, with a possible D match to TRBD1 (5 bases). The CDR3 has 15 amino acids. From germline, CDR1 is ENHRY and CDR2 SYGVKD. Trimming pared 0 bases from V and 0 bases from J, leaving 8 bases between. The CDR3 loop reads CAISESRQNQETQYF. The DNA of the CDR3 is TGTGCCATCAGTGAGTCCCGACAGAACCAAGAGACCCAGTACTTC.

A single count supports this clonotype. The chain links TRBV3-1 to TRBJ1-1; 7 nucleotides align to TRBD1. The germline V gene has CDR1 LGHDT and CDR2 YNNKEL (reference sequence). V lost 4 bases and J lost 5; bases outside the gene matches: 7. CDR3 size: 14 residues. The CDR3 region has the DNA TGTGCCAGCAGCCCACTACAGGGGTATACTGAAGCTTTCTTT. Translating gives CASSPLQGYTEAFF.

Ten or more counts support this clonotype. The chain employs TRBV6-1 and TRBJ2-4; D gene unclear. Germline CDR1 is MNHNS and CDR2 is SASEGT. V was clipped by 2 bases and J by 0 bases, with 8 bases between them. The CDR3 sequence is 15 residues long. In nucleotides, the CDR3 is TGTGCCAGCAGTGAAAACTTTGGAGCCAAAAACATTCAGTACTTC. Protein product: CASSENFGAKNIQYF.

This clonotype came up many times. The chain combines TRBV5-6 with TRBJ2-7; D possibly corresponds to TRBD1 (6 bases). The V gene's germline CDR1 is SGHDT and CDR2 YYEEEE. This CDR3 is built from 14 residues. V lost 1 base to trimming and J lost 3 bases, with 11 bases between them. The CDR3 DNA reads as TGTGCCAGCAGCTTGTTTTCAGGGGACTACGAGCAGTACTTC. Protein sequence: CASSLFSGDYEQYF.

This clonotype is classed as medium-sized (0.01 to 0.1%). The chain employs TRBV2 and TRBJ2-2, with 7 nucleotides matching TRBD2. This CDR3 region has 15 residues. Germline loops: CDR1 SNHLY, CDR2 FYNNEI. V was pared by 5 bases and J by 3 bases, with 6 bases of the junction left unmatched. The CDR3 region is CASSSGTTYTGELFF. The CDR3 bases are TGTGCCAGCAGTTCCGGGACTACGTACACCGGGGAGCTGTTTTTT.

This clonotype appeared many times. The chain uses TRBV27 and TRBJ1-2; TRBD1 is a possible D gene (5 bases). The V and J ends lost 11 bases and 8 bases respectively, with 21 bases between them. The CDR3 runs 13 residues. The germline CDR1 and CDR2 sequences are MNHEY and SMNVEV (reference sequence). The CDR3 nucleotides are TGTGCCTCCCTAAAGGGGTCTCCGCGGGGCTACACCTTC. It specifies CASLKGSPRGYTF.

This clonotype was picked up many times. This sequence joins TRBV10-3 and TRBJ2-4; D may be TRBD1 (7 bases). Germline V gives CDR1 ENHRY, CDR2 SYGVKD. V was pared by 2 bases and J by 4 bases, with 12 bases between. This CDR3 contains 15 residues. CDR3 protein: CAISEGGTEKNIQYF. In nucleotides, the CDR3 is TGTGCCATCAGTGAGGGGGGGACAGAGAAAAACATTCAGTACTTC.

The CDR3 region is CASSPVREAFF. The DNA of the CDR3 is TGTGCCAGCAGCCCAGTTAGGGAAGCTTTCTTT. V is TRBV7-2 and J is TRBJ1-1; D uncertain. V was shortened by 5 bases and J by 8 bases, with 9 bases between the two germline ends. Per germline, CDR1 SGHTA and CDR2 FQGNSA. The CDR3 sequence is 11 residues long.

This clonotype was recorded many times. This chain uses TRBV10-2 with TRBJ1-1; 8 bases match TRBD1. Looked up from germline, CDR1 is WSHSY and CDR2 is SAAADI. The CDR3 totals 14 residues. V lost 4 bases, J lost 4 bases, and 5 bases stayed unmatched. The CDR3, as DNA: TGCGCCAGCAGTGTCATGGACAGGGCCACTGAAGCTTTCTTT. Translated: CASSVMDRATEAFF.

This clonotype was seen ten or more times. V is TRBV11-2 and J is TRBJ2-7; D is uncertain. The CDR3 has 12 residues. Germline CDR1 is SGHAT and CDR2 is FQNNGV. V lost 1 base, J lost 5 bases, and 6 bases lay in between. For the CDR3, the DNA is TGTGCCAGCAGCTTAGGGTGGAACGAGCAGTACTTC. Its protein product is CASSLGWNEQYF.

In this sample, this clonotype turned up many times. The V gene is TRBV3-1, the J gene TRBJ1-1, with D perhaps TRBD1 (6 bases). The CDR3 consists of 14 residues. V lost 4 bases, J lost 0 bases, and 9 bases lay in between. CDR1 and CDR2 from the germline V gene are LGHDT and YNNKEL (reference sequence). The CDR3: CASSLRDMNTEAFF. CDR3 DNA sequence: TGTGCCAGCAGCCTCCGGGACATGAACACTGAAGCTTTCTTT.

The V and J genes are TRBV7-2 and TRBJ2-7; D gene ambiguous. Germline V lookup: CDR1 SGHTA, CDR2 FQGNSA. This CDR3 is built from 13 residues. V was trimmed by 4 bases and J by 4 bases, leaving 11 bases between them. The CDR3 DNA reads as TGTGCCAGCAGCTCCAGTAATAGATACGAGCAGTACTTC. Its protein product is CASSSSNRYEQYF.